Below, one TCR beta chain is given with its context. Its antigen is undetermined. These data originate in a study of shared clonotypes between healthy human individuals. Produced via immunoSEQ multiplex PCR; TCRdb's table is partial and in-frame only. The sample shows fewer than 700,000 clones, around 95% of them seen only once. CD8 cells regarded as naive lacked CD45RO, were positively chosen for CCR7, and omitted terminally differentiated effector memory CD45RA+ cells. The study, taken as a whole, reports: The study sampled only blood, and tissue repertoires likely differ. Four donors shared about 4.5% of their naive CD4 clonotypes. Generation of non-shared clonotypes was less probable than generation of clonotypes shared by all four donors. Sequencing depth was predicted to influence how clonotypes are shared among donors.

The CDR3 has 14 residues. V dropped 4 bases and J dropped 3 bases, with 13 bases sitting between them. Per the germline V gene, CDR1 is SGHRS and CDR2 is YFSETQ. This sequence was found in a woman in her twenties or thirties in good health. The rearrangement links TRBV5-1 to TRBJ1-1; a weak D match, TRBD1 (6 bases). The sample taken for sequencing was naive CD8+ T cells sorted from blood. The CDR3 bases are TGCGCCAGCAGCGGCAGGGGCCGAGACACTGAAGCTTTCTTT. As protein: CASSGRGRDTEAFF. Together with reference TRBV5-1 and TRBJ1-1, the CDR3 gives the full variable domain: KAGVTQTPRYLIKTRGQQVTLSCSPISGHRSVSWYQQTPGQGLQFLFEYFSETQRNKGNFPGRFSGRQFSNSRSEMNVSTLELGDSALYLCASSGRGRDTEAFFGQGTRLTVV.